The 16 T cell receptor beta chains presented below share a single source sample, sequenced in a study of cytomegalovirus exposure and HLA in healthy donors. Primers for the PCR totalled 60 Vbeta and 13 Jbeta. Profiled with immunoSEQ multiplex PCR; TCRdb holds only in-frame clones, not every one. The data contain approximately 180,000 clones, approximately 72% of them singletons. The sequenced sample consisted of PBMCs. Receptors originate from a human donor in good health.

This chain links TRBV7-2 with TRBJ2-1, with D maybe TRBD1 (6 bases). Germline CDR1 SGHTA, CDR2 FQGNSA. The CDR3 runs to 17 residues. The ends were cut back, 0 bases at V and 0 bases at J, with 12 bases in the middle. The CDR3 DNA is TGTGCCAGCAGCTTAGCCCCGGGACACAGCTCCTACAATGAGCAGTTCTTC. Amino acid sequence: CASSLAPGHSSYNEQFF.

This sequence joins TRBV11-2 and TRBJ1-1, with 12 bases matching TRBD1. The CDR3 is 15 residues long. V shed 1 base, J shed 4 bases, and the junction held 1 base outside the gene matches. Germline V gene data show CDR1 as SGHAT and CDR2 as FQNNGV. DNA of the CDR3: TGTGCCAGCAGCTTAGGGGACAGGGGGCTCACTGAAGCTTTCTTT. Its translation: CASSLGDRGLTEAFF.

Comment on this clone: This sample includes further DNA sequences coding for the same CDR3. The gene calls are TRBV19 and TRBJ1-1; 9 nucleotides agree with TRBD1. With V trimmed by 9 bases and J by 4 bases, 3 bases remained unmatched. Germline V gene sequence: CDR1 LNHDA, CDR2 SQIVND (reference sequence). The CDR3 is made up of 12 amino acids. The CDR3 protein is CASKQGATEAFF. In DNA, the CDR3 is TGTGCCAGCAAACAGGGGGCCACTGAAGCTTTCTTT.

A few counts support this clone. V is TRBV2 and J is TRBJ1-1; tentative D call: TRBD1 (6 bases). Germline CDR1 reads SNHLY; CDR2 reads FYNNEI. CDR3 length equals 14 residues. Between the trimmed V and J ends, which lost 6 bases and 3 bases, there was a span of 14 bases. This chain's CDR3 is CASSPLDSYTEAFF. In nucleotides, the CDR3 is TGTGCCAGCAGCCCTCTGGACAGTTACACTGAAGCTTTCTTT.

This chain links TRBV21-1 with TRBJ2-2; the table's D call, TRBD2, was not checked against the DNA. TRBV21-1 is flagged as a pseudogene. The CDR3 sequence is 15 residues long. CDR3 region: CASRSTSGGARELFF. CDR3 bases: TGTGCCAGCAGGTCAACTAGCGGGGGGGCCCGAGAGCTGTTTTTT.

The V call is TRBV9, the J call TRBJ2-2, with D tentatively TRBD1 (5 bases). This CDR3 is built from 14 residues. Germline V lookup: CDR1 SGDLS, CDR2 YYNGEE. V lost 0 bases, J lost 5 bases, and 8 bases lay in between. CDR3 coding DNA: TGTGCCAGCAGCGTAGTATCAGGGACCGGGGAGCTGTTTTTT. It is translated as CASSVVSGTGELFF.

The CDR3 nucleotides are TGTGCCAGTAACCTCAGGGTTGGCGCCTATGGCTACACCTTC. It codes for CASNLRVGAYGYTF. The chain is built from TRBV19 and TRBJ1-2, with TRBD1 as a possible D gene (5 bases). Deletions cut 7 bases from V and 4 bases from J, with 16 bases between. Per the germline V gene, CDR1 is LNHDA and CDR2 is SQIVND (reference sequence). The CDR3 is 14 residues long. Filled out from reference TRBV19 and TRBJ1-2, the complete variable domain reads DGGITQSPKYLFRKEGQNVTLSCEQNLNHDAMYWYRQDPGQGLRLIYYSQIVNDFQKGDIAEGYSVSREKKESFPLTVTSAQKNPTAFYLCASNLRVGAYGYTFGSGTRLTVV.

The chain recombines TRBV7-2 with TRBJ1-1; the match to TRBD1 covers 7 bases. V gave up 1 base and J gave up 1 base; unmatched junction bases: 3. CDR3 size: 15 residues. The germline CDR1 and CDR2 sequences are SGHTA and FQGNSA. The CDR3 DNA reads TGTGCCAGCAGCTTAGGGGCAGGGGGGAACACTGAAGCTTTCTTT. This translates into CASSLGAGGNTEAFF.

The rearrangement joins TRBV19 to TRBJ2-7, with 12 bases fitting TRBD1. The CDR3 runs to 13 residues. CDR1 and CDR2 (germline): LNHDA, SQIVND (reference sequence). The V segment lost 3 bases and the J segment 6 bases; nucleotides outside the gene matches: 0. Here the CDR3 reads CASSMGQGAEQYF. For the CDR3, the DNA is TGTGCCAGTAGTATGGGACAGGGGGCCGAGCAGTACTTC.

The CDR3 bases are TGCAGCGTTGTCTCAGGGGGCTCCTACGAGCAGTACTTC. As protein: CSVVSGGSYEQYF. The J gene is TRBJ2-5, the V gene TRBV29-1; 7 nucleotides align to TRBD1. The J call may be incorrect, as the DNA end agrees better with TRBJ2-7. The length of the CDR3 is 13 residues. CDR1 is SQVTM, CDR2 ANQGSEA, per germline.

The table lists this clone with a few counts. V usage is TRBV25-1 and J usage is TRBJ1-4; possibly TRBD1 for D (6 bases). The length of the CDR3 is 14 residues. Trimming removed 4 bases at V and 7 bases at J, with 13 bases between. Germline CDR1 reads MGHDK; CDR2 reads SYGVNS. The CDR3 loop is CASSAGQRGEKLFF. In DNA, the CDR3 is TGTGCCAGCAGTGCAGGACAGCGCGGTGAAAAACTGTTTTTT.

The CDR3 region is CASSSLGTGTYEQYF. As DNA, the CDR3 is TGTGCCAGCAGTTCATTAGGGACAGGGACCTACGAGCAGTACTTC. This chain links TRBV27 with TRBJ2-7; 9 bases align to TRBD1. From germline, CDR1 is MNHEY and CDR2 SMNVEV (reference sequence). After removal of 4 bases from V and 2 bases from J, the junction contained 6 bases not matched to a gene. This CDR3 region has 15 residues.

The chain recombines TRBV11-2 with TRBJ2-3; possible D gene TRBD2, 6 bases. This CDR3 comprises 15 residues. V was cut by 3 bases and J by 1 base, with 11 bases left in between. Per the germline V gene, CDR1 is SGHAT and CDR2 is FQNNGV. CDR3 nucleotides: TGTGCCAGCAGCTTGGGGGGTGGGCGCACAGATACGCAGTATTTT. It yields the protein CASSLGGGRTDTQYF.

This chain links TRBV6-6 with TRBJ2-7, with D unresolved. The CDR3 totals 14 residues. Germline-derived CDR1 and CDR2 are MNHNY and SVGAGI (reference sequence). Trimming removed 2 bases from V and 6 bases from J, with 14 bases in between. CDR3 nucleotide sequence: TGTGCCAGCAGTTACCAAGTGGAGACCGGCGAGCAGTACTTC. Amino acids: CASSYQVETGEQYF.

This chain links TRBV5-6 with TRBJ2-5, with 7 positions matching TRBD2. Trimming cost V 5 bases and J 5 bases; bases outside gene matches: 9. Germline V gene sequence: CDR1 SGHDT, CDR2 YYEEEE. This CDR3 comprises 14 residues. The CDR3 spells CASRPWGGVETQYF. In nucleotides, the CDR3 is TGTGCCAGCAGGCCTTGGGGGGGAGTCGAGACCCAGTACTTC. Full variable domain (outside the CDR3, taken from reference TRBV5-6 and TRBJ2-5): DAGVTQSPTHLIKTRGQQVTLRCSPKSGHDTVSWYQQALGQGPQFIFQYYEEEERQRGNFPDRFSGHQFPNYSSELNVNALLLGDSALYLCASRPWGGVETQYFGPGTRLLVL.

The CDR3 sequence is CASSEIRGGDATLGYTF. Here the CDR3 DNA reads TGTGCCAGCAGTGAAATTCGGGGGGGGGATGCCACACTCGGCTACACCTTC. V is TRBV6-1 and J is TRBJ1-2; TRBD1 might be the D (5 bases). Germline V gene lookup returns CDR1 MNHNS and CDR2 SASEGT. Deletions cut 2 bases from V and 8 bases from J, with 24 bases between. The CDR3 runs 17 residues.